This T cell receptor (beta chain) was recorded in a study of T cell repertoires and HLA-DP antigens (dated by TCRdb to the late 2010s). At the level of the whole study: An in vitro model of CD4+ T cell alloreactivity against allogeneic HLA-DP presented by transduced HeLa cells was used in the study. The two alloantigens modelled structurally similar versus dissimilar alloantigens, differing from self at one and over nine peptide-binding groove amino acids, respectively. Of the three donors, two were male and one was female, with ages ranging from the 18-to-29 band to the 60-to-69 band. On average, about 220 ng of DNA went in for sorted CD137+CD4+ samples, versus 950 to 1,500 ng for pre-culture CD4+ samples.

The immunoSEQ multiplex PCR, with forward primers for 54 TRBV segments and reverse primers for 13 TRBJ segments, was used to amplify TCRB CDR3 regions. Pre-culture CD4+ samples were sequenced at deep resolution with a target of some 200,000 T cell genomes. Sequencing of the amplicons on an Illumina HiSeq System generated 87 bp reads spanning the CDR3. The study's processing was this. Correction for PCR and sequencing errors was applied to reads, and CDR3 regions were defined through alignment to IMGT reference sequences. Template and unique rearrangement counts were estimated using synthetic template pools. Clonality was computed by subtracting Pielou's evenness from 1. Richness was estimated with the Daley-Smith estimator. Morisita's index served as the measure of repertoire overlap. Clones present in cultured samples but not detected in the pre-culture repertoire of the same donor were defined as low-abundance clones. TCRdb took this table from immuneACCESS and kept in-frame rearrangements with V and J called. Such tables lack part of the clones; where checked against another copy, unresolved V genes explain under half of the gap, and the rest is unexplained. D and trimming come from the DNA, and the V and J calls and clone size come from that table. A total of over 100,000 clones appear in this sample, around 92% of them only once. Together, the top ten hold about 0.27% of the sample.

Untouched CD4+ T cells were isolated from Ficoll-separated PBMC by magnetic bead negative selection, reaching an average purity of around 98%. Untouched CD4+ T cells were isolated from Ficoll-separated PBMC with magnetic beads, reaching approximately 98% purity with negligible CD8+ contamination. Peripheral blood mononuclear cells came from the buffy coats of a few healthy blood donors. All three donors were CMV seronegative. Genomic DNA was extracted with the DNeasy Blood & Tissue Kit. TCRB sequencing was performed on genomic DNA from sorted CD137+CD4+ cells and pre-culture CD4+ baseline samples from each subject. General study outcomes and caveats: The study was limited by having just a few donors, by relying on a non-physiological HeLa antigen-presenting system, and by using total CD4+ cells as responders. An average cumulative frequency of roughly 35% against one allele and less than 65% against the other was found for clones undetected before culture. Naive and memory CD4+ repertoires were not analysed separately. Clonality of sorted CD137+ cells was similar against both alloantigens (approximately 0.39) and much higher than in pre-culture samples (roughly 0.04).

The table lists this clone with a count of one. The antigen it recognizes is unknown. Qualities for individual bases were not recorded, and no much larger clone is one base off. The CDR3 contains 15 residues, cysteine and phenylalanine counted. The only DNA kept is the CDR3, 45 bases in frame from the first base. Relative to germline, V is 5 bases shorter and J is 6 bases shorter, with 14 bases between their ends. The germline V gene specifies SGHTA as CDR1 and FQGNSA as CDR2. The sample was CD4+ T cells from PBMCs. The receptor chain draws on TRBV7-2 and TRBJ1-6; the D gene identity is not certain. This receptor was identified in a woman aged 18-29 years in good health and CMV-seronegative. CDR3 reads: CASSLLGRSNSPLHF. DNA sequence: TGTGCCAGCAGCCTATTGGGCAGATCTAATTCACCCCTCCACTTT. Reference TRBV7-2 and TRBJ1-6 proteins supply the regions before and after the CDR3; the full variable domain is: GAGVSQSPSNKVTEKGKDVELRCDPISGHTALYWYRQSLGQGLEFLIYFQGNSAPDKSGLPSDRFSAERTGGSVSTLTIQRTQQEDSAVYLCASSLLGRSNSPLHFGNGTRLTVT.